Shown below are 10 T cell receptor beta chains from a single sample sequenced in a study of T cell responses to AZD1222 COVID-19 vaccine. Here immunoSEQ multiplex PCR was the method, and the copy in TCRdb shows in-frame clones only, minus some. The table includes approximately 140,000 clones, 80% to 95% detected once. The source material was peripheral blood, sampled 28 days after the second AZD1222 dose. These receptors all stem from an adult who received the AZD1222 COVID-19 vaccine.

The chain combines TRBV21-1 with TRBJ2-5; whether TRBD2, the table's D call, matches the DNA was not checked. TRBV21-1 counts as a pseudogene. This CDR3 is 13 amino acids long. The CDR3 DNA sequence: TGTGCCAGCAGCAGGGCGGGTGGAGAGACCCAGTACTTC. Its protein is CASSRAGGETQYF.

This chain uses TRBV6-4 with TRBJ1-5; D is perhaps TRBD1 (6 bases). Germline V gene lookup returns CDR1 MRHNA and CDR2 SNTAGT. V was shortened by 4 bases and J by 8 bases, with 12 bases between the two germline ends. This CDR3 contains 13 residues. The CDR3 loop is CASSVPGAEPQHF. Here the CDR3 DNA reads TGTGCCAGCAGTGTACCGGGGGCTGAGCCCCAGCATTTT.

The V and J genes are TRBV7-9 and TRBJ2-2; D gene unclear. Germline CDR1 SEHNR, CDR2 FQNEAQ (reference sequence). The V and J ends lost 6 bases and 8 bases respectively, with 16 bases between them. The CDR3 has 14 residues. The CDR3 DNA sequence: TGTGCCAGCAGTTATACGACCTCACGGGGGGAGCTGTTTTTT. Translation gives CASSYTTSRGELFF. The entire variable domain, with the rest obtained from reference TRBV7-9 and TRBJ2-2, is as follows: DTGVSQNPRHKITKRGQNVTFRCDPISEHNRLYWYRQTLGQGPEFLTYFQNEAQLEKSRLLSDRFSAERPKGSFSTLEIQRTEQGDSAMYLCASSYTTSRGELFFGEGSRLTVL.

The V and J genes are TRBV11-2 and TRBJ2-1; D perhaps matches TRBD2 (5 bases). Germline-derived CDR1 and CDR2 are SGHAT and FQNNGV. CDR3 length: 12 amino acids. The V and J ends lost 1 base and 7 bases respectively, with 5 bases between them. This chain's CDR3 is CASSLGENEQFF. The CDR3 region has the DNA TGTGCCAGCAGCTTAGGGGAGAATGAGCAGTTCTTC. Full variable domain (missing parts from reference TRBV11-2 and TRBJ2-1): EAGVAQSPRYKIIEKRQSVAFWCNPISGHATLYWYQQILGQGPKLLIQFQNNGVVDDSQLPKDRFSAERLKGVDSTLKIQPAKLEDSAVYLCASSLGENEQFFGPGTRLTVL.

This chain uses TRBV11-1 with TRBJ2-1; TRBD2 matches at 12 bases. From germline, CDR1 is SGHAT and CDR2 FQDESV (reference sequence). The CDR3 contains 16 residues. Trimming cost V 6 bases and J 0 bases; bases outside gene matches: 3. The chain's CDR3 is CASRTSGRTSYNEQFF. The CDR3 region has the DNA TGTGCCAGCAGAACTAGCGGGAGGACCTCCTACAATGAGCAGTTCTTC.

This sequence joins TRBV18 and TRBJ1-1, with TRBD1 as a possible D gene (6 bases). The germline V gene has CDR1 KGHSH and CDR2 LQKENI. The CDR3 has 14 amino acids. V gave up 2 bases and J gave up 6 bases, with 13 bases separating them. The DNA of the CDR3 is TGTGCCAGCTCACCAGTCGGGACAATATCTGAAGCTTTCTTT. The encoded protein is CASSPVGTISEAFF.

The sample holds a few counts of this clone. The chain couples TRBV3-1 (or the pseudogene TRBV3-2) to TRBJ1-1; 10 bases agree with TRBD1. Germline lookup yields CDR1 LGHDT and CDR2 YNNKEL (reference sequence). Losses at the gene ends were 1 base for V and 7 bases for J; bases not matched to a gene: 9. This CDR3 comprises 16 residues. DNA for the CDR3: TGTGCCAGCAGCCAAGGCGGGACAGGGGTAATCATTGAAGCTTTCTTT. This translates into CASSQGGTGVIIEAFF.

This chain joins TRBV12-3 or TRBV12-4 and TRBJ2-5; D perhaps matches TRBD2 (6 bases). V was shortened by 6 bases and J by 5 bases, with 13 bases between the two germline ends. This CDR3 spans 13 amino acids. This CDR3 reads CASRSAGRETQYF. CDR3 sequence (DNA): TGTGCCAGCAGATCGGCGGGACGGGAGACCCAGTACTTC.

The chain couples TRBV6-5 to TRBJ2-7; the D call may be TRBD1 or TRBD2 (6 bases each). This CDR3 spans 14 amino acids. Looked up from germline, CDR1 is MNHEY and CDR2 is SVGAGI. Trimming removed 0 bases at V and 3 bases at J, with 9 bases between. CDR3 amino acids: CASSYSRDNYEQYF. As DNA, the CDR3 is TGTGCCAGCAGTTACTCGCGGGACAACTACGAGCAGTACTTC.

This clone was recorded once. The chain combines TRBV15 with TRBJ2-5; no clear D. CDR1 is LNHNV, CDR2 YYDKDF, per germline (reference sequence). The V end lost 0 bases, the J end lost 2 bases, and 7 bases lay between the germline ends. This CDR3 is 14 amino acids long. In DNA form, the CDR3 reads TGTGCCACCAGCAGAGACCGGGCACAAGAGACCCAGTACTTC. This sequence encodes CATSRDRAQETQYF.